This record covers a single T cell receptor (beta chain). Its antigen is unknown. Ophthalmopathic donors had moderate-to-severe activity, CAS ≥3 and NOSPECS ≥4, with disease that had lasted under 3 months. This specimen belongs to a study of Graves' ophthalmopathy and Graves' hyperthyroidism. In the study overall: The blood sample was drawn at first diagnosis and before any treatment. Findings and limits, study-wide: Most thyroid clonotypes with frequency above 0.001 were detected in blood too. Separation of ophthalmopathy from stable hyperthyroidism was achieved by a 13-signature model, at around 89% sensitivity and around 81% specificity.

This CDR3 contains 13 residues. The germline CDR1 and CDR2 sequences are SGHVS and FNYEAQ. V shed 5 bases and J 7 bases; nucleotides not matched to a gene: 4. RNA transcripts were the source from which TCR beta CDR3 regions were amplified. An initial RT-PCR round employing HTBI primers preceded a second-round multiplex PCR. MiXCR, run by TCRdb on the multiplex PCR reads, gives a single entry per CDR3 protein. The sample yields 200,000 to 300,000 distinct CDR3 sequences, about 46% seen once. This receptor was identified in an adult man with Graves' ophthalmopathy. Material for sequencing was peripheral blood. This chain joins TRBV7-6 and TRBJ2-5; 10 bases line up with TRBD2. DNA for the CDR3: TGTGCCAGCAGCCCAGGACTAGCGGTGACCCAGTACTTC. Amino acids: CASSPGLAVTQYF.